This T cell receptor (beta chain) is from a study of metastatic and nonmetastatic thyroid tumors. No treatment of any kind had been given to any patient before thyroid surgery. MiXCR was used by TCRdb to re-call the PCR reads. The sample holds some 90,000 clones; 7.5% to 9% are singletons and the top ten take 8.8%. After removal of 4 bases from V and 2 bases from J, the junction contained 8 bases not matched to a gene. Germline V gene lookup returns CDR1 SGDLS and CDR2 YYNGEE. CDR3 size: 15 residues. The sample holds many counts of this clone. The receptor was derived from a female donor with papillary thyroid cancer or a benign thyroid nodule (not recorded which). Some clones in this sample may be carry-over from other donors' samples. Sequenced input: blood. J is TRBJ1-1 and V is TRBV9, with TRBD1 matching over 7 bases. In DNA form, the CDR3 reads TGTGCCAGCAGCACTTCACAGGGGTTTAACACTGAAGCTTTCTTT. It specifies CASSTSQGFNTEAFF.